These 22 T cell receptor beta chains came from one sample sequenced in a study of cytomegalovirus exposure and HLA in healthy donors. Repertoires were generated with immunoSEQ multiplex PCR, while TCRdb's copy carries only in-frame clones and drops some. The data contain fewer than 85,000 clones, about 95% of them singletons. Sequenced material: PBMCs. These receptors originate from a woman under 30 in good health and CMV-seronegative.

The V and J genes are TRBV5-4 and TRBJ2-1, with 9 bases that match TRBD2. J gave up 2 bases and V 9 bases, and 9 bases lay outside the gene matches. CDR1 is SGHNT and CDR2 is YYREEE in the germline V gene (reference sequence). This CDR3 region has 15 residues. The CDR3 DNA follows: TGTGCCATCCGTAGCGGGGGCGAGGCCTACAATGAGCAGTTCTTC. Translated, it gives CAIRSGGEAYNEQFF.

The chain has TRBV30 and TRBJ1-6, with 11 bases matching TRBD1. The CDR3 is made up of 13 amino acids. V was clipped by 5 bases and J by 13 bases; unmatched bases: 7. Germline V CDR1 and CDR2: GTSNPN, SVGIG (reference sequence). The CDR3 nucleotides are TGTGCCTGGGCGGGACAGGGGGTATCTCCCCTCCACTTT. Amino acid sequence: CAWAGQGVSPLHF.

This sequence joins TRBV28 and TRBJ2-7; 13 nucleotides line up with TRBD2. This CDR3 contains 14 residues. In germline, CDR1 is MDHEN, CDR2 SYDVKM. J gave up 7 bases and V 4 bases, and 4 bases lay outside the gene matches. In DNA, the CDR3 is TGTGCCAGCAGTTCCACTAGCGGGGGGGGTGAGCAGTACTTC. Encoded protein: CASSSTSGGGEQYF. Full variable domain (rest looked up from reference TRBV28 and TRBJ2-7): DVKVTQSSRYLVKRTGEKVFLECVQDMDHENMFWYRQDPGLGLRLIYFSYDVKMKEKGDIPEGYSVSREKKERFSLILESASTNQTSMYLCASSSTSGGGEQYFGPGTRLTVT.

The rearrangement joins TRBV2 to TRBJ1-4, with TRBD1 identical over 9 bases. The V segment lost 7 bases and the J segment 3 bases; nucleotides outside the gene matches: 6. Germline CDR1 is SNHLY and CDR2 is FYNNEI. CDR3 size: 15 residues. The CDR3 region is CASNAGTGSNEKLFF. The CDR3 bases are TGTGCCAGCAATGCCGGGACAGGGTCTAATGAAAAACTGTTTTTT.

The chain recombines TRBV10-1 with TRBJ2-1; no clear D. V shed 0 bases and J shed 4 bases, with 10 bases lying between them. Looked up from germline, CDR1 is WNHNN and CDR2 is SYGVQD (reference sequence). The CDR3 is made up of 15 amino acids. The CDR3 spells CASSESYYPYNEQFF. The CDR3 coding sequence is TGCGCCAGCAGTGAGTCCTACTATCCGTACAATGAGCAGTTCTTC.

V and J are TRBV25-1 and TRBJ2-7, with TRBD1 identical over 7 bases. V shed 6 bases, J shed 3 bases, and the junction held 20 bases outside the gene matches. The V gene's germline CDR1 is MGHDK and CDR2 SYGVNS. The CDR3 is 18 amino acids. In DNA, the CDR3 is TGTGCCAGCAGCAACCAACAAGTACCCAGGGACAGCGACTACGAGCAGTACTTC. Translation gives CASSNQQVPRDSDYEQYF.

The rearrangement joins TRBV7-2 to TRBJ1-5; no firm D call. V was pared by 2 bases and J by 3 bases, with 8 bases between. Per germline, CDR1 SGHTA and CDR2 FQGNSA. The CDR3 covers 14 residues. CDR3 sequence (DNA): TGTGCCAGCAGCTTACGGGAATTCAATCAGCCCCAGCATTTT. Translated, it gives CASSLREFNQPQHF.

Only one count was recorded for this clone. V gene TRBV9 combines with J gene TRBJ2-5, with D perhaps TRBD2 (5 bases). V lost 0 bases and J lost 5, with 11 bases in between. Germline CDR1 SGDLS, CDR2 YYNGEE. The CDR3 runs 14 residues. For the CDR3, the DNA is TGTGCCAGCAGCGTAGACCGGACGGGGGAGACCCAGTACTTC. It yields the protein CASSVDRTGETQYF.

The chain couples TRBV7-9 to TRBJ2-7; D not certain. Trimming took 0 bases from V and 4 from J, leaving 10 bases between them. CDR3 length: 14 residues. The germline gives CDR1 SEHNR, CDR2 FQNEAQ (reference sequence). The CDR3 region is CASSLAPRPYEQYF. CDR3 DNA: TGTGCCAGCAGCTTAGCCCCCAGGCCGTACGAGCAGTACTTC.

The chain combines TRBV28 with TRBJ2-7; weak D call: TRBD1 (5 bases). Trimming took off 3 bases at V and 6 bases at J, with 15 bases between the two ends. The germline gives CDR1 MDHEN, CDR2 SYDVKM. The CDR3 is made up of 14 amino acids. The DNA for the CDR3 is TGTGCCAGCAGTTTGCTCCAGGGTCATCGCGAGCAGTACTTC. Protein: CASSLLQGHREQYF.

The V call is TRBV28, the J call TRBJ2-7; D may be TRBD2 (6 bases). CDR1 MDHEN and CDR2 SYDVKM come from the germline V gene. V lost 6 bases, J lost 2 bases, and 29 bases lay in between. The CDR3 is 19 residues long. CDR3 in amino acids: CASRLRAGSGRDPTYEQYF. DNA of the CDR3: TGTGCCAGCAGGTTACGGGCAGGGAGTGGGCGGGATCCAACCTACGAGCAGTACTTC.

This clone was counted once. The chain couples TRBV27 to TRBJ1-2; 10 positions agree with TRBD1. The CDR3 consists of 18 residues. The germline V gene encodes CDR1 MNHEY and CDR2 SMNVEV (reference sequence). Trimming removed 3 bases from V and 3 bases from J; junction bases left unmatched: 13. The CDR3 spells CASSFYGTGAPFDYGYTF. Here the CDR3 DNA reads TGTGCCAGCAGTTTCTACGGGACAGGGGCACCCTTTGACTATGGCTACACCTTC.

V is TRBV9 and J is TRBJ1-6, with D uncertain. The CDR3 sequence is 15 residues long. Germline assignment: CDR1 SGDLS and CDR2 YYNGEE. Trimming shortened V by 1 base and J by 9 bases, and 14 bases separated the two germline ends. The CDR3, as DNA: TGTGCCAGCAGCGTATTGTCCCACACGCCTTCACCCCTCCACTTT. It encodes CASSVLSHTPSPLHF.

This chain uses TRBV29-1 with TRBJ1-2; D not resolved. Germline V gene lookup returns CDR1 SQVTM and CDR2 ANQGSEA. Trimming removed 4 bases at V and 7 bases at J, with 10 bases between. This CDR3 is 11 amino acids long. DNA for the CDR3: TGCAGCGTTGTCTCCCTTTTTGGCTACACCTTC. As protein: CSVVSLFGYTF.

The chain employs TRBV27 and TRBJ1-2; D is possibly TRBD1 (5 bases). The CDR3 extends over 15 amino acids. The V gene lost 2 bases and the J gene lost 8 bases, with 18 bases spanning the gap. Germline V gives CDR1 MNHEY, CDR2 SMNVEV (reference sequence). CDR3 protein: CASSLVGAGNWGYTF. CDR3 nucleotide sequence: TGTGCCAGCAGTTTAGTTGGGGCGGGAAATTGGGGCTACACCTTC.

The genes are TRBV5-1 and TRBJ2-5, with 7 bases lining up with TRBD2. Germline CDR1 SGHRS, CDR2 YFSETQ. There are 16 residues in the CDR3. V shed 5 bases and J 1 base; nucleotides not matched to a gene: 11. The CDR3 loop reads CASRRGRGAPQETQYF. Here the CDR3 DNA reads TGCGCCAGCAGACGAGGGAGGGGCGCACCCCAAGAGACCCAGTACTTC.

The sample holds one count of this clone. The chain carries TRBV10-3 and TRBJ1-1, with D perhaps TRBD1 (5 bases). Germline CDR1 is ENHRY and CDR2 is SYGVKD. Deletions cut 7 bases from V and 0 bases from J, with 12 bases between. The CDR3 extends over 14 amino acids. CDR3 amino acids: CAITREGLNTEAFF. The CDR3 DNA reads TGTGCCATCACCAGGGAGGGATTGAACACTGAAGCTTTCTTT.

The chain is built from TRBV5-1 and TRBJ2-5, with 9 positions matching TRBD1. Germline loops: CDR1 SGHRS, CDR2 YFSETQ. J lost 5 bases, V lost 3 bases, and 5 bases had no gene match. The CDR3 consists of 14 residues. DNA of the CDR3: TGCGCCAGCAGCTCGACAGGGGGGCGCGAGACCCAGTACTTC. Translated, it gives CASSSTGGRETQYF.

There are a few counts of this clone. The gene calls are TRBV7-2 and TRBJ2-7; TRBD2 matches at 13 bases. The CDR3 is made up of 14 amino acids. J gave up 7 bases and V 8 bases, and 8 bases lay outside the gene matches. Germline CDR1 is SGHTA and CDR2 is FQGNSA. DNA of the CDR3: TGTGCCAGCCACCTACTAGCGGGGGGGCGTGAGCAGTACTTC. The encoded protein is CASHLLAGGREQYF.

The chain combines TRBV5-6 with TRBJ2-3, with D unclear. From germline, CDR1 is SGHDT and CDR2 YYEEEE. V was shortened by 2 bases and J by 2 bases, with 21 bases between the two germline ends. The CDR3 loop spans 18 amino acids. The DNA for the CDR3 is TGTGCCAGCAGCTTCGAGGTGGAGCGCCTTATATTCACAGATACGCAGTATTTT. This gives the protein CASSFEVERLIFTDTQYF.

This chain uses TRBV14 with TRBJ1-4; 7 nucleotides align to TRBD1. The J segment lost 5 bases and the V segment lost 1 base, leaving 4 bases of the junction unmatched. Germline loops: CDR1 SGHDN, CDR2 FVKESK. CDR3 length equals 15 residues. The CDR3 coding sequence is TGTGCCAGCAGCCAAGTAACAGGGGCAAATGAAAAACTGTTTTTT. Translation: CASSQVTGANEKLFF.

The V and J genes are TRBV5-1 and TRBJ2-5; 8 positions match TRBD1. The CDR3 loop spans 15 amino acids. With V trimmed by 6 bases and J by 0 bases, 7 bases remained unmatched. CDR1 is SGHRS, CDR2 YFSETQ, per germline. The CDR3 loop is CASNPGTGDQETQYF. In DNA form, the CDR3 reads TGCGCCAGCAACCCCGGGACAGGAGACCAAGAGACCCAGTACTTC.